This T cell receptor (beta chain) is from a study of beta chain features in type 1 diabetes. Germline V gene lookup returns CDR1 MGHRA and CDR2 YSYEKL. Trimming removed 1 base from V and 3 bases from J, with 15 bases in between. This CDR3 has 16 amino acids. The authors reverse transcribed all of the isolated RNA, so sequencing captured expressed TCRB transcripts. Generated by immunoSEQ multiplex PCR, the TCRdb table keeps only in-frame clones and is missing some. The top ten hold 0.035% to 0.045% of the sample, which has under 450,000 clones, about 15% seen once. The rearrangement joins TRBV4-1 to TRBJ1-2; D uncertain. Sequenced sample: naive CD4+ T cells from blood. This receptor was identified in a man aged 25-45 years in good health. The CDR3 DNA reads TGCGCCAGCAGCCAAGTCGGGCGCCGTACAGACTATGGCTACACCTTC. Protein product: CASSQVGRRTDYGYTF.